The rows below give T cell receptor beta chains drawn from one sample of a study of blood T cell repertoires in COVID-19. TCRdb's table, derived via immunoSEQ multiplex PCR, lists solely in-frame clones and lacks some. The data contain approximately 270,000 clones, about 90% of them seen just once; the ten biggest clones take up 0.95% to 1.5%. Material: PBMCs or T cells enriched from blood (not recorded which). Source of these receptors: a human donor in a cohort exposed to, infected with or recovered from COVID-19 (not recorded which). The donor label of this sample is uncertain. Each CDR3 is given with its conserved first and last residue. The D gene is left open where the match is weak. Clone size appears in some rows only: once, few, many, or a class for an expanded clone.

V: TRBV6-2/TRBV6-3; D: TRBD1; J: TRBJ2-7; length: 14; size: NA; DNA: TGTGCCAGCAGTATAGACAGGGCCTCCTACGAGCAGTACTTC; CDR3: CASSIDRASYEQYF
V: TRBV4-3; D: NA; J: TRBJ2-4; length: 16; size: NA; DNA: TGCGCCAGCAGCCAAGATCCGGGATTGGGGAAAAACATTCAGTACTTC; CDR3: CASSQDPGLGKNIQYF
V: TRBV6-4; D: TRBD1; J: TRBJ2-1; length: 16; size: NA; DNA: TGTGCCAGCAGTGACAGTTCCGGGACAGGGAGCGATGAGCAGTTCTTC; CDR3: CASSDSSGTGSDEQFF
V: TRBV5-6; D: TRBD1; J: TRBJ1-2; length: 15; size: NA; DNA: TGTGCCAGCAGCTCCGGACAGGGGGCGAGCTATGGCTACACCTTC; CDR3: CASSSGQGASYGYTF
V: TRBV9; D: TRBD2; J: TRBJ2-3; length: 14; size: NA; DNA: TGTGCCAGCAGCCCTAGCGGGGGGAGCGATACGCAGTATTTT; CDR3: CASSPSGGSDTQYF
V: TRBV7-9; D: NA; J: TRBJ1-5; length: 13; size: NA; DNA: TGTGCCAGCAGCGAACAGGGACCAGGGCCCCAGCATTTT; CDR3: CASSEQGPGPQHF
V: TRBV7-8; D: TRBD2; J: TRBJ2-2; length: 17; size: NA; DNA: TGTGCCAGCAGCTCCTGGACTAGCGGGTTTGGGACCGGGGAGCTGTTTTTT; CDR3: CASSSWTSGFGTGELFF
V: TRBV20-1; D: NA; J: TRBJ2-7; length: 11; size: NA; DNA: TGCAGTGTCGGGACTTCTGGCGAGCAGTACTTC; CDR3: CSVGTSGEQYF
V: TRBV10-3; D: NA; J: TRBJ1-2; length: 13; size: NA; DNA: TGTGCCATCAGCCTCGGGTCTAACTATGGCTACACCTTC; CDR3: CAISLGSNYGYTF
V: TRBV9; D: NA; J: TRBJ2-5; length: 16; size: NA; DNA: TGTGCCAGCAGCGTACAGGGAACCTTTTTTGCAGAGACCCAGTACTTC; CDR3: CASSVQGTFFAETQYF
V: TRBV7-6; D: TRBD1; J: TRBJ1-1; length: 13; size: NA; DNA: TGTGCCAGCAGCTTGACAGGGGACACTGAAGCTTTCTTT; CDR3: CASSLTGDTEAFF
V: TRBV5-1; D: TRBD1; J: TRBJ2-7; length: 14; size: few; DNA: TGCGCCAGCAGCTCGACAGGGGGAAACTACGAGCAGTACTTC; CDR3: CASSSTGGNYEQYF
V: TRBV6-5; D: TRBD2; J: TRBJ2-7; length: 15; size: NA; DNA: TGTGCCAGCAGTTACGGACTACCGGGGGGGAACGAGCAGTACTTC; CDR3: CASSYGLPGGNEQYF
V: TRBV5-8; D: NA; J: TRBJ1-4; length: 14; size: few; DNA: TGTGCCAGCAGCTTTGGACTGAGCAGCGAAAAACTGTTTTTT; CDR3: CASSFGLSSEKLFF